This T cell receptor (beta chain) was sequenced in a study of Ad26.COV2.S vaccination and SARS-CoV-2 variants. As for the study in general: Once or twice, 56 days apart, Ad26.COV2.S was delivered intramuscularly.

Points from the study as a whole: It was vaccine recipients, not placebo recipients, who had the higher spike-specific TCR breadth.

Method: immunoSEQ multiplex PCR; TCRdb's copy keeps in-frame clones and lacks some. The repertoire has 400,000 or so clones, 80% to 90% of them found once; the top ten carry under 4%. The CDR3 is made up of 15 amino acids. The V gene's germline CDR1 is SGHRS and CDR2 YFSETQ. V was trimmed by 1 base and J by 4 bases, leaving 13 bases between them. Concerning this clone: Its antigen is currently unknown.

Treatment: roughly 19 received Ad26.COV2.S at low or high dose, single or two shots; about 5 received placebo; per-sample allocation not given. Each sample was drawn 63 days after the first injection (of vaccine or placebo). Donation came from an adult in Boston who was aged 18-55 years. This receptor was taken from a person aged 18-65 years who received the Ad26.COV2.S COVID-19 vaccine or a placebo. This chain joins TRBV5-1 and TRBJ2-3; tentatively, D is TRBD2 (7 bases). The starting material was peripheral blood, obtained in a trial of Ad26.COV2.S vaccine versus placebo. CDR3 nucleotides: TGCGCCAGCAGCTTGCTTGCGGGGGCGGCAGATACGCAGTATTTT. Translation gives CASSLLAGAADTQYF. Together with reference TRBV5-1 and TRBJ2-3, the CDR3 gives the full variable domain: KAGVTQTPRYLIKTRGQQVTLSCSPISGHRSVSWYQQTPGQGLQFLFEYFSETQRNKGNFPGRFSGRQFSNSRSEMNVSTLELGDSALYLCASSLLAGAADTQYFGPGTRLTVL.